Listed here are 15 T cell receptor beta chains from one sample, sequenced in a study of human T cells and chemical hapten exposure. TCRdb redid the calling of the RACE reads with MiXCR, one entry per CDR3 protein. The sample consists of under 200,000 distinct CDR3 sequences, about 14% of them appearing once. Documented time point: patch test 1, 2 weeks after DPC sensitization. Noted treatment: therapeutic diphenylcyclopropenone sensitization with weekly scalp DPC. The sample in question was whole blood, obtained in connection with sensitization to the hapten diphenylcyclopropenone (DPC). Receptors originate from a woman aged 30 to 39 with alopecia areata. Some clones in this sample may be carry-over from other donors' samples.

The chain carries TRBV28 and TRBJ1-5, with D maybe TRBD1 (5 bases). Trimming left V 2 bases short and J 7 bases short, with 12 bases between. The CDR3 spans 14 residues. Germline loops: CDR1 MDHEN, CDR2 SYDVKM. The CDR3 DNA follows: TGTGCCAGCAGTTTAGGGGCAGGGTGGCAGCCCCAGCATTTT. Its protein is CASSLGAGWQPQHF.

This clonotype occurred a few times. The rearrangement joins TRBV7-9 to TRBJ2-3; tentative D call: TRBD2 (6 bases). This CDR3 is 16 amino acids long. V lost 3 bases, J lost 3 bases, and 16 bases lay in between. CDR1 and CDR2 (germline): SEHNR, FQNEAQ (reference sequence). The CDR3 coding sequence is TGTGCCAGCAGCTTGAGTATCGGCGGGGTAACAGATACGCAGTATTTT. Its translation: CASSLSIGGVTDTQYF.

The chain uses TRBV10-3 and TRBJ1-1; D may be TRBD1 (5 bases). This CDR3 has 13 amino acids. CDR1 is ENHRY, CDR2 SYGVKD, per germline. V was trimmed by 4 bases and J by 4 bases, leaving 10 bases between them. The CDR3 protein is CAISVEGSTEAFF. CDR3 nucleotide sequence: TGTGCCATCAGTGTTGAGGGGAGCACTGAAGCTTTCTTT.

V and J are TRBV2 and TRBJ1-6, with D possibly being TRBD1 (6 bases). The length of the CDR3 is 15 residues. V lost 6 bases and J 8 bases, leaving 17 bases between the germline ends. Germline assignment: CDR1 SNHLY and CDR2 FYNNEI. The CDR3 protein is CASRRRQEGDSPLHF. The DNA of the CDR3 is TGTGCCAGCAGGCGCAGACAGGAAGGGGATTCACCCCTCCACTTT. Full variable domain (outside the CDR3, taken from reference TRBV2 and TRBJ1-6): EPEVTQTPSHQVTQMGQEVILRCVPISNHLYFYWYRQILGQKVEFLVSFYNNEISEKSEIFDDQFSVERPDGSNFTLKIRSTKLEDSAMYFCASRRRQEGDSPLHFGNGTRLTVT.

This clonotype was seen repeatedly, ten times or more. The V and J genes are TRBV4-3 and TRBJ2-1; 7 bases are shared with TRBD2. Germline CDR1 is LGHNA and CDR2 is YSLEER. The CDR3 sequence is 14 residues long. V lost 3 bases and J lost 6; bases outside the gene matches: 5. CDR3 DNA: TGCGCCAGCAGCCACCAACGGACTAGCAATGAGCAGTTCTTC. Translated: CASSHQRTSNEQFF.

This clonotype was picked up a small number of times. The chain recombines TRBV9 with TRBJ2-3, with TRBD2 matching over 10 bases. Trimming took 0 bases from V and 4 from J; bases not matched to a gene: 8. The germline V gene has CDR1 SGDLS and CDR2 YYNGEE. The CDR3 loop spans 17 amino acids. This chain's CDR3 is CASSVVASGSAADTQYF. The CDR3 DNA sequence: TGTGCCAGCAGCGTAGTTGCTAGCGGGAGTGCAGCAGATACGCAGTATTTT.

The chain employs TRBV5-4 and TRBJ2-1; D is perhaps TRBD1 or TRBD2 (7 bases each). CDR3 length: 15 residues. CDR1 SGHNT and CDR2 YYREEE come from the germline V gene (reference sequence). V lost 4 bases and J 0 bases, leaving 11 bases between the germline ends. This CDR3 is CASSPGGGSYNEQFF. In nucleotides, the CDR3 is TGTGCCAGCAGCCCAGGGGGGGGCTCCTACAATGAGCAGTTCTTC.

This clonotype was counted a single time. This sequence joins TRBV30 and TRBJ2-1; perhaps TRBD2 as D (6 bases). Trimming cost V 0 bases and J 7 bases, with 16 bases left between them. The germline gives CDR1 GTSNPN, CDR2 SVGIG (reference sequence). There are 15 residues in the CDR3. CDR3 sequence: CAWSVRRAAGNEQFF. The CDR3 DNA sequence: TGTGCCTGGAGTGTACGGAGGGCCGCGGGGAATGAGCAGTTCTTC.

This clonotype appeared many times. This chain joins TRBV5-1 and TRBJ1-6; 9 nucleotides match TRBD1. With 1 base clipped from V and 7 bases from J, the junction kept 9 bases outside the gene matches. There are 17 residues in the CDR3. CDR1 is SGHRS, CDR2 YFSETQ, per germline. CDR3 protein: CASSLTPGTGRNSPLHF. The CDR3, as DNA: TGCGCCAGCAGCTTGACTCCCGGGACAGGGAGAAATTCACCCCTCCACTTT.

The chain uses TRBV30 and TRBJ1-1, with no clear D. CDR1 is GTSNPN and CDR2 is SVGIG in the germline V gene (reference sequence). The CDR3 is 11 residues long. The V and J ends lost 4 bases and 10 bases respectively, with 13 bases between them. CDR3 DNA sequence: TGTGCCTGGAAATGGAGGAGTAGAGCTTTCTTT. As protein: CAWKWRSRAFF.

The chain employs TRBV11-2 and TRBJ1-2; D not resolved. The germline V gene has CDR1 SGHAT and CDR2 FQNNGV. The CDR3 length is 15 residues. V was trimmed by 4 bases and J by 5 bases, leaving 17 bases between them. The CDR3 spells CASSYGLGLQYGYTF. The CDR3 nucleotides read TGTGCCAGCAGCTATGGACTAGGGTTGCAATATGGCTACACCTTC. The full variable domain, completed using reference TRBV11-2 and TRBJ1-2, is EAGVAQSPRYKIIEKRQSVAFWCNPISGHATLYWYQQILGQGPKLLIQFQNNGVVDDSQLPKDRFSAERLKGVDSTLKIQPAKLEDSAVYLCASSYGLGLQYGYTFGSGTRLTVV.

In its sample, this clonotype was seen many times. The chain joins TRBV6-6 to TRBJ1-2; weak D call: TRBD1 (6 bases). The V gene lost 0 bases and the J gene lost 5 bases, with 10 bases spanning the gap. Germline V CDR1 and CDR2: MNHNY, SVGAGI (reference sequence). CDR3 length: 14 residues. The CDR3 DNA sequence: TGTGCCAGCAGTTACTCGAAAGGGGGGTATGGCTACACCTTC. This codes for CASSYSKGGYGYTF.

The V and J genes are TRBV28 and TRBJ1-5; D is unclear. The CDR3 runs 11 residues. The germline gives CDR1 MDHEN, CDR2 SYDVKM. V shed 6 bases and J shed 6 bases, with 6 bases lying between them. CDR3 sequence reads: CASSFGQPQHF. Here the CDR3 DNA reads TGTGCCAGCAGCTTTGGTCAGCCCCAGCATTTT.

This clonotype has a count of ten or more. CDR3: CASSESLPSGRMVTDTQYF. The CDR3 region has the DNA TGTGCCAGCAGTGAAAGCCTTCCTAGCGGGAGGATGGTGACAGATACGCAGTATTTT. The gene calls are TRBV2 and TRBJ2-3; 11 bases fit TRBD2. The junction had 13 bases not matched to a gene; V was cut back by 2 bases and J by 3 bases. CDR3 length equals 19 residues. The germline V gene encodes CDR1 SNHLY and CDR2 FYNNEI.

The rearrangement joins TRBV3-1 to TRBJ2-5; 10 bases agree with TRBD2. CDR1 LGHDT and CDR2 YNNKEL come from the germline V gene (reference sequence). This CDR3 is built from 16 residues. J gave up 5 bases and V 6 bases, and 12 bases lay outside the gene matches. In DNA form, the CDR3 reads TGTGCCAGCAGGCCCCTCGAAGCGGGAGGGCGGGAGACCCAGTACTTC. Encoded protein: CASRPLEAGGRETQYF.